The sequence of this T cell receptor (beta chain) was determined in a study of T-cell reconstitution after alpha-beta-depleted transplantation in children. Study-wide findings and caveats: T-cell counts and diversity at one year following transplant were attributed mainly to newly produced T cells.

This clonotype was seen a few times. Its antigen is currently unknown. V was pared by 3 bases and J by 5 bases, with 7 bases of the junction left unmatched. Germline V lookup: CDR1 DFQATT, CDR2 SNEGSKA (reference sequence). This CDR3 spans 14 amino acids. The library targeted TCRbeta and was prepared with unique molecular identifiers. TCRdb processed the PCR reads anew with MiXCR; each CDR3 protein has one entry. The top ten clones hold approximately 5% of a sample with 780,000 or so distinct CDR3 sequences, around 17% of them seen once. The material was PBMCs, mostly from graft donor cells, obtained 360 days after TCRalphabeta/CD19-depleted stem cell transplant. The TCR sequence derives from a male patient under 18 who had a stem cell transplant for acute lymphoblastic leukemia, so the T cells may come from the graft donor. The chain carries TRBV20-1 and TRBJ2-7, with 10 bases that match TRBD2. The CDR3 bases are TGCAGTGCTAGCAGCGGGAGGGCCAAGGACGAGCAGTACTTC. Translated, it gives CSASSGRAKDEQYF.